Listed below are T cell receptor beta chains from one sample, sequenced in a study of blood T cell repertoires in COVID-19. The method was immunoSEQ multiplex PCR; TCRdb's version includes in-frame clones alone and lacks a portion of them. The profile shows over 200,000 clones, approximately 84% of them singletons. The sample taken for sequencing was peripheral blood. These receptors were obtained from a woman aged 25 to 45 who had recovered from COVID-19. Each CDR3 is given with its conserved first and last residue. Each record gives: D gene, V gene, clone size, J gene, CDR3 DNA, CDR3 protein. A D gene is named only where the DNA matches it firmly. Clone size appears in some rows only: once, few, many, or a class for an expanded clone.

d_call: NA; v_call: TRBV27; clone_size: NA; j_call: TRBJ2-5; cdr3_nt: TGTGCCAGCAGTTCCCAACTCCCGCGAGGGGAGACCCAGTACTTC; cdr3_aa: CASSSQLPRGETQYF
d_call: NA; v_call: TRBV6-2/TRBV6-3; clone_size: once; j_call: TRBJ2-1; cdr3_nt: TGTGCCAGCAGTTTCGGCGGTGACAATGAGCAGTTCTTC; cdr3_aa: CASSFGGDNEQFF
d_call: TRBD2; v_call: TRBV5-6; clone_size: NA; j_call: TRBJ2-4; cdr3_nt: TGTGCCAGCAGCTGGGGAGGGACCAAAAACATTCAGTACTTC; cdr3_aa: CASSWGGTKNIQYF
d_call: TRBD1; v_call: TRBV7-6; clone_size: once; j_call: TRBJ2-7; cdr3_nt: TGTGCCAGCAGCTTAGCCGGACAGGGGGCCTCTCAATCCTACGAGCAGTACTTC; cdr3_aa: CASSLAGQGASQSYEQYF
d_call: TRBD1; v_call: TRBV5-4; clone_size: NA; j_call: TRBJ2-5; cdr3_nt: TGTGCCAGCAGCTCCCGGGACAGGGGCCAAGAGACCCAGTACTTC; cdr3_aa: CASSSRDRGQETQYF
d_call: NA; v_call: TRBV2; clone_size: NA; j_call: TRBJ2-3; cdr3_nt: TGTGCCAGCAGGAGGGGACAAGGAATCACAGATACGCAGTATTTT; cdr3_aa: CASRRGQGITDTQYF
d_call: TRBD1; v_call: TRBV7-2; clone_size: once; j_call: TRBJ2-7; cdr3_nt: TGTGCCAGCAGCTTTGGACAGGGAGTATCCTACGAGCAGTACTTC; cdr3_aa: CASSFGQGVSYEQYF
d_call: NA; v_call: TRBV9; clone_size: NA; j_call: TRBJ2-7; cdr3_nt: TGTGCCAGCAGCGTAGCTACAGACTACAAGTCCCGCGAGCAGTACTTC; cdr3_aa: CASSVATDYKSREQYF
d_call: TRBD1; v_call: TRBV11-2; clone_size: NA; j_call: TRBJ2-5; cdr3_nt: TGTGCCAGCAGGTTCGACAGGGCCCAGTACTTC; cdr3_aa: CASRFDRAQYF
d_call: TRBD2; v_call: TRBV5-4; clone_size: NA; j_call: TRBJ2-5; cdr3_nt: TGTGCCAGCAGCTTGGCTCTAGCGGGTTCCCAAGAGACCCAGTACTTC; cdr3_aa: CASSLALAGSQETQYF
d_call: NA; v_call: TRBV29-1; clone_size: NA; j_call: TRBJ1-1; cdr3_nt: TGCAGCGTTCGGGGGGGGCCCACTGAAGCTTTCTTT; cdr3_aa: CSVRGGPTEAFF
d_call: NA; v_call: TRBV21-1; clone_size: once; j_call: TRBJ2-5; cdr3_nt: TGTGCCAGCAGCTCCATCAAAGTTGGACAGGGTCCCCAAGAGACCCAGTACTTC; cdr3_aa: CASSSIKVGQGPQETQYF
d_call: TRBD1; v_call: TRBV27; clone_size: NA; j_call: TRBJ1-1; cdr3_nt: TGTGCCAGCAGTTTCCTAGGACAGGGGACGATGAACACTGAAGCTTTCTTT; cdr3_aa: CASSFLGQGTMNTEAFF
d_call: NA; v_call: TRBV5-6; clone_size: NA; j_call: TRBJ2-7; cdr3_nt: TGTGCCAGCAGCTTGGTTGGGGCCAGAAAATACGAGCAGTACTTC; cdr3_aa: CASSLVGARKYEQYF
d_call: NA; v_call: TRBV15; clone_size: NA; j_call: TRBJ1-4; cdr3_nt: TGTGCCACCAGCAGAGATCACGGGATCCCTGAAAAACTGTTTTTT; cdr3_aa: CATSRDHGIPEKLFF
d_call: NA; v_call: TRBV10-3; clone_size: NA; j_call: TRBJ1-1; cdr3_nt: TGTGCCATCAGTGAGAGCTTGTTGGAGGCTGAAGCTTTCTTT; cdr3_aa: CAISESLLEAEAFF
d_call: NA; v_call: TRBV5-1; clone_size: NA; j_call: TRBJ2-1; cdr3_nt: TGCGCCAGCAGGTCAGAATTTCGCGGGTCCAATGAGCAGTTCTTC; cdr3_aa: CASRSEFRGSNEQFF
d_call: TRBD2; v_call: TRBV11-1; clone_size: NA; j_call: TRBJ2-1; cdr3_nt: TGTGCCAGCAGCGAAATCGGGACTAGCAGGTACAATGAGCAGTTCTTC; cdr3_aa: CASSEIGTSRYNEQFF